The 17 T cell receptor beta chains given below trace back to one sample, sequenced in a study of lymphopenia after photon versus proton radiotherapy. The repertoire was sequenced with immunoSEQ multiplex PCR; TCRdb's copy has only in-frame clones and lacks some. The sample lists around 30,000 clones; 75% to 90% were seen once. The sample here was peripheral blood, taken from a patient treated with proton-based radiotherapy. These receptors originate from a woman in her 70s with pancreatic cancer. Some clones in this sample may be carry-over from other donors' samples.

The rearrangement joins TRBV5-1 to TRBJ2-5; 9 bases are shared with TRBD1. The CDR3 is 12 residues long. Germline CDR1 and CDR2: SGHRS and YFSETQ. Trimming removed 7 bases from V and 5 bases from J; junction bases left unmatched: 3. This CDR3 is CASQGQGETQYF. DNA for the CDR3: TGCGCCAGCCAAGGACAGGGGGAGACCCAGTACTTC.

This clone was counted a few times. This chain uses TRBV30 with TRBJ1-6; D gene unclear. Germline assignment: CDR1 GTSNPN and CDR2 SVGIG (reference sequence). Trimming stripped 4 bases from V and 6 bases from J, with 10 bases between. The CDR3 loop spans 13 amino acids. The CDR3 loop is CAWNVGSNSPLHF. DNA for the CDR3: TGTGCCTGGAATGTAGGGAGTAATTCACCCCTCCACTTT.

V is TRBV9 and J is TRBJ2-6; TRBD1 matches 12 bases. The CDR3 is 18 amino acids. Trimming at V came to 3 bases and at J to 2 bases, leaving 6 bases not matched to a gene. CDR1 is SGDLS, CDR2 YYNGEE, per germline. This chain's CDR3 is CASSAGTGGNTGANVLTF. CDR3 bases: TGTGCCAGCAGCGCAGGGACAGGGGGCAACACTGGGGCCAACGTCCTGACTTTC.

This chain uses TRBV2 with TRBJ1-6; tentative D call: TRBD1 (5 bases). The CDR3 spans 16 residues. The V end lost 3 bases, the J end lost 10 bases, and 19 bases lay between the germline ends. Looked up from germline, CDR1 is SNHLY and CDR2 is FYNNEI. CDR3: CASSDGGPQRGSPLHF. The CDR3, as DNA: TGTGCCAGCAGTGATGGAGGACCGCAGCGGGGGTCACCCCTCCACTTT.

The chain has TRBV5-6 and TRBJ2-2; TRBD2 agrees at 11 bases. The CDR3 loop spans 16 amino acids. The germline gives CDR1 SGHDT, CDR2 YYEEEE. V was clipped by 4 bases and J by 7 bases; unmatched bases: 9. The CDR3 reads CASSTGLAEGVGELFF. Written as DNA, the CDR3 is TGTGCCAGCAGCACGGGACTAGCGGAAGGGGTCGGGGAGCTGTTTTTT.

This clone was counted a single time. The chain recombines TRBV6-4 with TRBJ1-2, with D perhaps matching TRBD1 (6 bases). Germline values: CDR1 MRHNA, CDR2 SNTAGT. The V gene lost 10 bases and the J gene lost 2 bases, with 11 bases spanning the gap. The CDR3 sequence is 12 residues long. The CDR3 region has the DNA TGTGCCACCTCTACAGGGAACTATGGCTACACCTTC. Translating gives CATSTGNYGYTF.

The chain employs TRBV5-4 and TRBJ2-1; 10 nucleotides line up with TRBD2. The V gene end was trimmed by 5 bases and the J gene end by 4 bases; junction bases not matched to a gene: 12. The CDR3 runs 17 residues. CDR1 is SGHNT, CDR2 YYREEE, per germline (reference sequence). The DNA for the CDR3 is TGTGCCAGCAGTCCCGTCATAGCGGGAGGCCGGTACAATGAGCAGTTCTTC. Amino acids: CASSPVIAGGRYNEQFF.

As DNA, the CDR3 is TGTGCCAGCTCGAGGGTTACTGGGGCCAACGTCCTGACTTTC. Translation: CASSRVTGANVLTF. V usage is TRBV28 and J usage is TRBJ2-6; the D gene is possibly TRBD2 (5 bases). The V end was cut by 8 bases, the J end by 2 bases, with 10 bases between. Germline CDR1 is MDHEN and CDR2 is SYDVKM. The CDR3 covers 14 residues. Full variable domain (rest looked up from reference TRBV28 and TRBJ2-6): DVKVTQSSRYLVKRTGEKVFLECVQDMDHENMFWYRQDPGLGLRLIYFSYDVKMKEKGDIPEGYSVSREKKERFSLILESASTNQTSMYLCASSRVTGANVLTFGAGSRLTVL.

The CDR3 region is CASSIDTSAGETF. The CDR3, as DNA: TGTGCCAGTAGTATAGATACCTCGGCAGGCGAAACCTTC. The J gene is TRBJ1-2, the V gene TRBV19; D not resolved. CDR3 length: 13 residues. Germline V gene lookup returns CDR1 LNHDA and CDR2 SQIVND (reference sequence). The V gene lost 0 bases and the J gene lost 14 bases, with 16 bases spanning the gap.

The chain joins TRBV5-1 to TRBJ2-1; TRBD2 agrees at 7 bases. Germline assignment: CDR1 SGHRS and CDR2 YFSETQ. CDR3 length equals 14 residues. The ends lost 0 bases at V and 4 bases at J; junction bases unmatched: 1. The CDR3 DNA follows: TGCGCCAGCAGCTTGGAGGGAGGGTACAATGAGCAGTTCTTC. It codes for CASSLEGGYNEQFF.

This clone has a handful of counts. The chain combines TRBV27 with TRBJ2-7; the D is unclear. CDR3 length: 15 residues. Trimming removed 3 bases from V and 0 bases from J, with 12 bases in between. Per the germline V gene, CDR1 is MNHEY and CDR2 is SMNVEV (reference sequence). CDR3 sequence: CASSFAPRSSYEQYF. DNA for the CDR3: TGTGCCAGCAGTTTCGCCCCAAGGAGCTCCTACGAGCAGTACTTC.

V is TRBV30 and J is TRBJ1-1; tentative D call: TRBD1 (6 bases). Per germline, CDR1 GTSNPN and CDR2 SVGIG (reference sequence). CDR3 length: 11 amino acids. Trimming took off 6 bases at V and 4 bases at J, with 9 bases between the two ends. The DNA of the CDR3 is TGTGCCTGTCAAGGGGGCACTGAAGCTTTCTTT. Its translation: CACQGGTEAFF.

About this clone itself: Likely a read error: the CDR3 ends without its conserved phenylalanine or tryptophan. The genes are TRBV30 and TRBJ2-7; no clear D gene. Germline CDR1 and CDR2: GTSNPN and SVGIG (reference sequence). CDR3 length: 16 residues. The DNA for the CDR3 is TGTGCCCGGAGTGTAGCCGCAACCCCCGGCCGCTACGAGCAGTACCTC. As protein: CARSVAATPGRYEQYL.

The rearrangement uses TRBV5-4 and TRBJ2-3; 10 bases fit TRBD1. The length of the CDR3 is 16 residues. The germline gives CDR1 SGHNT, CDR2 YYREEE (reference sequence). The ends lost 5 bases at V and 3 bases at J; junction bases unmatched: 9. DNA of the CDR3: TGTGCCAGCAGAGCACGGACAGGGGGTCTAACAGATACGCAGTATTTT. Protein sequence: CASRARTGGLTDTQYF. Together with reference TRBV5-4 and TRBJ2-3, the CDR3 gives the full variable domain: ETGVTQSPTHLIKTRGQQVTLRCSSQSGHNTVSWYQQALGQGPQFIFQYYREEENGRGNFPPRFSGLQFPNYSSELNVNALELDDSALYLCASRARTGGLTDTQYFGPGTRLTVL.

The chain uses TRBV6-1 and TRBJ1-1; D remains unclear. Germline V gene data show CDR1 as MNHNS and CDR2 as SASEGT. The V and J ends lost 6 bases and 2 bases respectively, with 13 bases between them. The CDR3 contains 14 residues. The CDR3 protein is CASRYRGANTEAFF. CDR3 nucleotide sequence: TGTGCCAGCAGGTATCGGGGAGCTAACACTGAAGCTTTCTTT.

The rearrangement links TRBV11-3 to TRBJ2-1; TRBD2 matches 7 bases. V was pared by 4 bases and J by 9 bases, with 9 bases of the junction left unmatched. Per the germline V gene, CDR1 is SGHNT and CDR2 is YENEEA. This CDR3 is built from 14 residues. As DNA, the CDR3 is TGTGCCAGCAGCTCCGGACTAGAGTCGAGTGAGCAGTTCTTC. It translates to CASSSGLESSEQFF.

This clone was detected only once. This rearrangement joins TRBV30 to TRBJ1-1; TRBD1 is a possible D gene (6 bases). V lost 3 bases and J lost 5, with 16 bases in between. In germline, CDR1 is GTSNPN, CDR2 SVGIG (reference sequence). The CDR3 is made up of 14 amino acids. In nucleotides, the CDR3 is TGTGCCTGGAGGGAAACAGGGTATGCGACTGAAGCTTTCTTT. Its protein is CAWRETGYATEAFF. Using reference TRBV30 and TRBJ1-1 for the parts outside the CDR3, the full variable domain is SQTIHQWPATLVQPVGSPLSLECTVEGTSNPNLYWYRQAAGRGLQLLFYSVGIGQISSEVPQNLSASRPQDRQFILSSKKLLLSDSGFYLCAWRETGYATEAFFGQGTRLTVV.